This is a list of T cell receptor beta chains from one sample in a study of response to subunit inactivated influenza vaccine. Each CDR3 protein gets one entry after TCRdb re-called the RT-PCR reads with MiXCR. The table records roughly 670,000 distinct CDR3 sequences, 14% of them present only once. Sequences were derived from PBMCs from blood, sampled roughly 2 weeks before vaccination. These receptors all stem from a man between 45 and 60 years old who received an inactivated influenza vaccine. Each CDR3 is given with its conserved first and last residue. A D gene is named only where the DNA matches it firmly. Some rows mark clone size as missing; the rest say once, few, many or name a class of expanded clone.

CDR3aa | CDR3nt | abundance | d_gene | j_gene | v_gene
CASSPKRATEQYF | TGTGCCAGCAGCCCAAAAAGGGCTACCGAGCAGTACTTC | NA | NA | TRBJ2-7 | TRBV7-9
CASSIWGFQETQYF | TGTGCCAGTAGTATATGGGGTTTTCAAGAGACCCAGTACTTC | NA | NA | TRBJ2-5 | TRBV19
CASSALGGRHTEAFF | TGTGCCAGCAGTGCCCTCGGGGGTAGGCACACTGAAGCTTTCTTT | few | NA | TRBJ1-1 | TRBV6-1
CASSLQQTTYNEQFF | TGTGCCAGCAGCTTGCAACAGACCACCTACAATGAGCAGTTCTTC | few | NA | TRBJ2-1 | TRBV7-2
CASSFQGAYNEQFF | TGTGCCAGCAGCTTTCAGGGGGCTTACAATGAGCAGTTCTTC | NA | TRBD1 | TRBJ2-1 | TRBV7-2
CASSQAMSSGDTGELFF | TGCGCCAGCAGCCAAGCAATGTCTAGCGGGGACACCGGGGAGCTGTTTTTT | NA | TRBD2 | TRBJ2-2 | TRBV4-3
CASSLESRRDEQFF | TGCGCCAGCAGCTTGGAATCCCGGCGGGATGAGCAGTTCTTC | NA | NA | TRBJ2-1 | TRBV5-1
CASSPDRSWASYEQYF | TGCGCCAGCAGCCCCGACCGGAGTTGGGCCTCCTACGAGCAGTACTTC | few | NA | TRBJ2-7 | TRBV4-3
CASSLPPGQGADEQFF | TGCGCCAGCAGCTTACCACCAGGGCAGGGGGCCGATGAGCAGTTCTTC | NA | TRBD1 | TRBJ2-1 | TRBV5-1
CASSRGLAGGETQYF | TGCGCCAGCAGCCGAGGACTAGCGGGAGGGGAGACCCAGTACTTC | many | TRBD2 | TRBJ2-5 | TRBV4-1
CASSLAVGQPQHF | TGTGCCAGCAGCTTAGCGGTAGGTCAGCCCCAGCATTTT | NA | NA | TRBJ1-5 | TRBV7-8
CASRVKGATGEQYF | TGTGCCAGTAGAGTTAAGGGGGCGACGGGGGAGCAGTACTTC | few | TRBD1 | TRBJ2-7 | TRBV19
CASSHSGTSIQYF | TGCGCCAGCAGCCATTCCGGGACTAGCATTCAGTACTTC | NA | TRBD2 | TRBJ2-4 | TRBV4-3
CASSFFGGSTDTQYF | TGTGCCAGCAGTTTCTTCGGCGGAAGCACAGATACGCAGTATTTT | NA | NA | TRBJ2-3 | TRBV12-3/TRBV12-4
CASSLSGSNQPQHF | TGTGCCAGCAGTTTATCAGGGAGCAATCAGCCCCAGCATTTT | many | NA | TRBJ1-5 | TRBV12-3/TRBV12-4
CASSPGPSDTQYF | TGCGCCAGCAGCCCCGGACCTTCAGATACGCAGTATTTT | few | NA | TRBJ2-3 | TRBV4-1
CASSQQGRAEAFF | TGTGCCAGCAGCCAACAGGGGAGGGCTGAAGCTTTCTTT | few | TRBD1 | TRBJ1-1 | TRBV12-3/TRBV12-4
CSVEDPPEQYF | TGCAGCGTTGAAGATCCCCCCGAGCAGTACTTC | NA | NA | TRBJ2-7 | TRBV29-1
CASSLFTSSGSSGNTIYF | TGTGCCAGCAGCTTGTTTACCTCCAGTGGGAGCTCTGGAAACACCATATATTTT | NA | NA | TRBJ1-3 | TRBV5-5
CSSGGQGGWNTEAFF | TGCAGCTCCGGAGGGCAGGGTGGATGGAACACTGAAGCTTTCTTT | few | NA | TRBJ1-1 | TRBV29-1
CASSKGRGNIQYF | TGTGCCAGCAGTAAGGGGCGGGGGAACATTCAGTACTTC | few | TRBD2 | TRBJ2-4 | TRBV7-8
CASSYPGQGLGNEQFF | TGTGCCAGCAGTTACCCAGGACAGGGTCTAGGCAATGAGCAGTTCTTC | NA | TRBD1 | TRBJ2-1 | TRBV6-2/TRBV6-3
CASNNGNTQYF | TGTGCCAGCAACAACGGGAATACGCAGTATTTT | once | NA | TRBJ2-3 | TRBV6-5
CASSQDPGGNGYTF | TGCGCCAGCAGCCAAGATCCCGGGGGCAATGGCTACACCTTC | NA | NA | TRBJ1-2 | TRBV4-1
CASSSSAGSHEQYF | TGTGCCAGCTCCTCCAGTGCAGGGTCCCACGAGCAGTACTTC | NA | NA | TRBJ2-7 | TRBV18
CASSSGGAFGYTF | TGTGCCAGCAGTTCAGGGGGTGCGTTTGGCTACACCTTC | NA | TRBD1 | TRBJ1-2 | TRBV12-3/TRBV12-4
CASSSYPGVQYF | TGTGCCAGCAGCTCCTACCCGGGGGTCCAGTACTTC | NA | NA | TRBJ2-5 | TRBV7-2
CASSPRPTGTSSSYNEQFF | TGTGCCAGCAGTCCGAGACCAACCGGGACATCGAGCTCCTACAATGAGCAGTTCTTC | NA | NA | TRBJ2-1 | TRBV28
CASSSEFRQGTNEQFF | TGTGCCAGCAGCTCCGAATTTAGACAGGGAACGAATGAGCAGTTCTTC | few | TRBD1 | TRBJ2-1 | TRBV7-9
CASSYGWGEETQYF | TGTGCCAGCAGTTACGGTTGGGGGGAAGAGACCCAGTACTTC | few | NA | TRBJ2-5 | TRBV6-5
CASSLTSQGVLYNSPLHF | TGTGCCAGCAGCTTGACATCACAGGGAGTTCTCTATAATTCACCCCTCCACTTT | NA | NA | TRBJ1-6 | TRBV11-2
CASSAIGDRVSGYTF | TGCGCCAGCAGCGCGATAGGCGACAGGGTCTCTGGCTACACCTTC | NA | TRBD1 | TRBJ1-2 | TRBV5-1
CATSVQGFSEQFF | TGTGCCACCAGTGTTCAGGGGTTTTCTGAGCAGTTCTTC | few | NA | TRBJ2-1 | TRBV24-1
CAISESDRGKAYEQYF | TGTGCCATCAGTGAGTCTGACAGGGGAAAAGCCTACGAGCAGTACTTC | NA | TRBD1 | TRBJ2-7 | TRBV10-3
CATSRPRTGTGELFF | TGTGCCACCAGCAGACCCCGGACAGGGACCGGGGAGCTGTTTTTT | many | TRBD1 | TRBJ2-2 | TRBV15
CASSHPTGTLSGYTF | TGTGCCAGCAGTCACCCGACAGGGACCCTGTCTGGCTACACCTTC | NA | TRBD1 | TRBJ1-2 | TRBV25-1
CASTLGQYNEQFF | TGTGCCAGCACGCTTGGACAGTACAATGAGCAGTTCTTC | NA | NA | TRBJ2-1 | TRBV7-8
CAIKTGTRVTEAFF | TGTGCCATCAAGACAGGAACGCGGGTTACTGAAGCTTTCTTT | few | NA | TRBJ1-1 | TRBV10-3
CSAGGGYGYTF | TGCAGTGCCGGGGGTGGGTATGGCTACACCTTC | many | NA | TRBJ1-2 | TRBV20-1
CASSIPGQGIGELFF | TGTGCCAGTAGTATTCCGGGACAGGGGATCGGGGAGCTGTTTTTT | once | TRBD1 | TRBJ2-2 | TRBV19
CATSRGTGVYEQYF | TGTGCCACCAGCAGAGGGACAGGGGTCTACGAGCAGTACTTC | NA | TRBD1 | TRBJ2-7 | TRBV15
CASSYSGTGIGEQYF | TGTGCCAGCAGTTACTCCGGGACAGGGATAGGCGAGCAGTACTTC | many | TRBD1 | TRBJ2-7 | TRBV6-5
CASSQDSGASYEQYF | TGCGCCAGCAGCCAAGATTCGGGGGCATCCTACGAGCAGTACTTC | NA | NA | TRBJ2-7 | TRBV4-3
CASSLVGTGGLGTEAFF | TGCGCCAGCAGCTTGGTTGGAACTGGCGGGCTTGGCACTGAAGCTTTCTTT | NA | NA | TRBJ1-1 | TRBV5-1
CASSFLAADEQFF | TGTGCCAGCAGTTTTTTAGCGGCGGATGAGCAGTTCTTC | NA | NA | TRBJ2-1 | TRBV12-3/TRBV12-4
CASSESGGGAKNIQYF | TGTGCCAGCAGTGAAAGCGGGGGGGGAGCCAAAAACATTCAGTACTTC | few | TRBD2 | TRBJ2-4 | TRBV2
CASSYWGNTDEQYF | TGTGCCAGCAGTTATTGGGGGAATACGGACGAGCAGTACTTC | few | NA | TRBJ2-7 | TRBV28
CASSQQLAGGHTGELFF | TGCGCCAGCAGCCAGCAACTAGCGGGAGGACACACCGGGGAGCTGTTTTTT | few | TRBD2 | TRBJ2-2 | TRBV4-3
CASSLNLGGSYEHYF | TGCGCCAGCAGCTTAAATTTAGGGGGCAGTTACGAGCATTACTTC | NA | TRBD1 | TRBJ2-7 | TRBV5-1
CASSLRQGRAEAFF | TGTGCCAGCAGTTTAAGACAGGGGAGAGCTGAAGCTTTCTTT | many | TRBD1 | TRBJ1-1 | TRBV12-3/TRBV12-4
CSVGIGTVTYEQYF | TGCAGCGTTGGGATCGGGACGGTAACCTACGAGCAGTACTTC | few | NA | TRBJ2-7 | TRBV29-1
CSARDPYNSPLHF | TGCAGTGCTAGAGATCCCTATAATTCACCCCTCCACTTT | NA | NA | TRBJ1-6 | TRBV20-1
CASSPRGRGLKAFF | TGTGCCAGCAGCCCGCGGGGCCGAGGATTGAAAGCTTTCTTT | NA | NA | TRBJ1-1 | TRBV12-3/TRBV12-4
CASSQGEKEGSF | TGTGCCAGCAGCCAGGGAGAAAAAGAGGGTAGCTTC | few | NA | TRBJ2-5 | TRBV14
CATSRVYGQSKEKLFF | TGTGCCACCAGCAGAGTTTATGGCCAATCCAAGGAAAAACTGTTTTTT | few | NA | TRBJ1-4 | TRBV15
CASSPEGVYTEAFF | TGTGCCAGCAGCCCCGAGGGGGTTTACACTGAAGCTTTCTTT | few | NA | TRBJ1-1 | TRBV27